This entry lists 19 T cell receptor beta chains sequenced from one sample in a study of blood T cell repertoires in COVID-19. Here immunoSEQ multiplex PCR was the method, and the copy in TCRdb shows in-frame clones only, minus some. The data hold about 220,000 clones, with over 70% observed a single time. The sample taken for sequencing was peripheral blood. Source of these receptors: a woman in her 70s with acute or convalescent COVID-19.

The V gene is TRBV10-1, the J gene TRBJ2-5, with TRBD2 matching over 16 bases. V was clipped by 11 bases and J by 3 bases; unmatched bases: 9. This CDR3 has 16 residues. Germline assignment: CDR1 WNHNN and CDR2 SYGVQD (reference sequence). The CDR3 loop is CARPGLAGGRKETQYF. The CDR3, as DNA: TGCGCCCGACCGGGACTAGCGGGGGGGCGAAAAGAGACCCAGTACTTC.

V gene TRBV11-3 combines with J gene TRBJ2-4, with 8 bases fitting TRBD1. V shed 5 bases and J 7 bases; nucleotides not matched to a gene: 7. Germline V gene sequence: CDR1 SGHNT, CDR2 YENEEA. CDR3 length equals 14 residues. CDR3 in DNA: TGTGCCAGCAGCATGACAGGGGCGAATAACATTCAGTACTTC. This gives the protein CASSMTGANNIQYF.

V is TRBV2 and J is TRBJ2-7; TRBD1 might be the D (5 bases). The CDR3 is 14 residues long. Germline CDR1 SNHLY, CDR2 FYNNEI. CDR3 in amino acids: CASSDAAGKRRVEV. As DNA, the CDR3 is TGTGCCAGCAGTGACGCTGCAGGGAAGAGGAGAGTTGAAGTC.

The V call is TRBV3-1 (or the pseudogene TRBV3-2), the J call TRBJ2-2; 11 nucleotides match TRBD2. From germline, CDR1 is LGHDT and CDR2 YNNKEL (reference sequence). The CDR3 extends over 16 amino acids. The V and J ends lost 4 bases and 4 bases, in that order; junction bases with no gene match: 5. The CDR3 nucleotides are TGTGCCAGCAGCCTAGCGGGGGGGCCGAGCACCGGGGAGCTGTTTTTT. Its protein product is CASSLAGGPSTGELFF.

This clone was detected many times. The chain links TRBV4-1 to TRBJ2-5; TRBD1 matches 9 bases. Trimming removed 1 base from V and 5 bases from J; junction bases left unmatched: 14. There are 18 residues in the CDR3. CDR1 and CDR2 from the germline V gene are MGHRA and YSYEKL. In nucleotides, the CDR3 is TGCGCCAGCAGCCAAGCGGCTCTGGGACAGGGTAATATCGAGACCCAGTACTTC. Its translation: CASSQAALGQGNIETQYF.

The chain links TRBV10-3 to TRBJ2-3; 7 positions agree with TRBD2. CDR1 and CDR2 (germline): ENHRY, SYGVKD. CDR3 length equals 16 residues. The ends lost 4 bases at V and 1 base at J; junction bases unmatched: 8. The CDR3 sequence is CAISAGGGVGTDTQYF. Written as DNA, the CDR3 is TGTGCCATCAGTGCCGGTGGGGGGGTTGGCACAGATACGCAGTATTTT.

The chain combines TRBV19 with TRBJ2-3; D unclear. V lost 2 bases and J 4 bases, leaving 16 bases between the germline ends. Germline V gives CDR1 LNHDA, CDR2 SQIVND (reference sequence). CDR3 length: 16 residues. The CDR3 bases are TGTGCCAGTAGTATACGGCTACCCAACCGGGCAGATACGCAGTATTTT. It translates to CASSIRLPNRADTQYF.

The J gene is TRBJ2-2, the V gene TRBV7-3; 9 nucleotides agree with TRBD1. The CDR3 covers 16 residues. Germline-derived CDR1 and CDR2 are SGHTA and FQGTGA. The V segment lost 1 base and the J segment 2 bases; nucleotides outside the gene matches: 2. The CDR3 sequence: CASSLMGQGNTGELFF. CDR3 DNA: TGTGCCAGCAGCTTAATGGGACAGGGAAACACCGGGGAGCTGTTTTTT.

This clone was counted ten times or more. The chain links TRBV4-1 to TRBJ2-7, with 7 bases fitting TRBD2. Germline-derived CDR1 and CDR2 are MGHRA and YSYEKL. CDR3 size: 14 residues. With 1 base clipped from V and 4 bases from J, the junction kept 4 bases outside the gene matches. This CDR3 reads CASSQGPAGYEQYF. CDR3 bases: TGCGCCAGCAGCCAAGGGCCAGCGGGGTACGAGCAGTACTTC.

Concerning this clone itself: The junction does not match germline at one end; this may be a read error. The rearrangement uses TRBV4-3 and TRBJ2-7, with TRBD1 matching 7 bases. The germline CDR1 and CDR2 sequences are LGHNA and YSLEER. The CDR3 is 14 residues long. In DNA, the CDR3 is TGCGCCAGCAGCCGGAACCTGGGACAGTCTCTCCCCATCTTC. This gives the protein CASSRNLGQSLPIF.

V and J are TRBV9 and TRBJ2-1; 9 nucleotides match TRBD2. J gave up 8 bases and V 4 bases, and 7 bases lay outside the gene matches. This CDR3 spans 14 amino acids. The germline V gene has CDR1 SGDLS and CDR2 YYNGEE. CDR3 sequence reads: CASSPRTSVDEQFF. In DNA form, the CDR3 reads TGTGCCAGCAGCCCAAGGACTAGCGTCGATGAGCAGTTCTTC. Filled out from reference TRBV9 and TRBJ2-1, the complete variable domain reads DSGVTQTPKHLITATGQRVTLRCSPRSGDLSVYWYQQSLDQGLQFLIQYYNGEERAKGNILERFSAQQFPDLHSELNLSSLELGDSALYFCASSPRTSVDEQFFGPGTRLTVL.

This clone was counted only a few times. The V gene is TRBV11-1, the J gene TRBJ2-1; possibly TRBD2 for D (5 bases). Per the germline V gene, CDR1 is SGHAT and CDR2 is FQDESV (reference sequence). This CDR3 contains 13 residues. The germline V and J ends were trimmed by 4 bases and 5 bases, with 9 bases remaining between them. CDR3: CASSYTSDNEQFF. DNA for the CDR3: TGTGCCAGCAGCTATACTAGTGACAATGAGCAGTTCTTC.

The sample holds a few counts of this clone. This chain links TRBV7-2 with TRBJ2-5; 7 positions agree with TRBD1. The CDR3 totals 13 residues. CDR1 and CDR2 from the germline V gene are SGHTA and FQGNSA. V lost 5 bases to trimming and J lost 4 bases; unmatched junction nucleotides: 4. CDR3 sequence reads: CASSPQGRETQYF. DNA of the CDR3: TGTGCCAGCAGCCCACAGGGGCGAGAGACCCAGTACTTC.

The rearrangement joins TRBV9 to TRBJ1-3, with D possibly TRBD1 on 6 matching bases. The CDR3 covers 17 residues. V gave up 0 bases and J gave up 1 base, with 14 bases separating them. Germline V lookup: CDR1 SGDLS, CDR2 YYNGEE. The CDR3 nucleotides are TGTGCCAGCAGCGTAGGCCCTACAGGGAGATCTGGAAACACCATATATTTT. Its translation is CASSVGPTGRSGNTIYF.

The chain joins TRBV2 to TRBJ2-5; the D gene is possibly TRBD1 (7 bases). Trimming took 0 bases from V and 1 from J, leaving 12 bases between them. The germline V gene has CDR1 SNHLY and CDR2 FYNNEI. This CDR3 spans 16 amino acids. The CDR3 DNA sequence: TGTGCCAGCAGTGAAGCGTTCAGGGGGGCCCAAGAGACCCAGTACTTC. Residues: CASSEAFRGAQETQYF.

The rearrangement uses TRBV9 and TRBJ1-1; TRBD1 is a possible D gene (5 bases). V was trimmed by 4 bases and J by 0 bases, leaving 19 bases between them. This CDR3 spans 17 amino acids. Germline V gene data show CDR1 as SGDLS and CDR2 as YYNGEE. The CDR3: CASSPAQTVVMNTEAFF. CDR3 sequence (DNA): TGTGCCAGCAGCCCCGCACAGACAGTCGTAATGAACACTGAAGCTTTCTTT.

This clone is labeled as medium-sized. The gene calls are TRBV15 and TRBJ2-5, with TRBD1 identical over 8 bases. V trimming: 2 bases; J trimming: 3 bases; junction bases outside the gene matches: 2. CDR3 length: 14 residues. Germline CDR1 LNHNV, CDR2 YYDKDF (reference sequence). This CDR3 reads CATSRQGAKETQYF. In DNA, the CDR3 is TGTGCCACCAGCAGACAGGGGGCCAAAGAGACCCAGTACTTC.

This clone has just one count. This chain links TRBV7-2 with TRBJ2-2; D unclear. Germline V CDR1 and CDR2: SGHTA, FQGNSA. V was trimmed by 7 bases and J by 6 bases, leaving 9 bases between them. The CDR3 is made up of 12 amino acids. CDR3 protein: CASTLEAGELFF. The CDR3 nucleotides are TGTGCCAGCACTCTAGAGGCCGGGGAGCTGTTTTTT.

The chain is built from TRBV30 and TRBJ2-7, with D maybe TRBD1 (5 bases). Germline V CDR1 and CDR2: GTSNPN, SVGIG (reference sequence). The CDR3 has 11 amino acids. V shed 8 bases and J shed 12 bases, with 20 bases lying between them. CDR3 in DNA: TGTGCCGCTGCTAGGGGAAAGCTCTGGTACTTC. Its protein is CAAARGKLWYF. The full variable domain, in which reference TRBV30 and TRBJ2-7 provide the parts outside the CDR3, is SQTIHQWPATLVQPVGSPLSLECTVEGTSNPNLYWYRQAAGRGLQLLFYSVGIGQISSEVPQNLSASRPQDRQFILSSKKLLLSDSGFYLCAAARGKLWYFGPGTRLTVT.